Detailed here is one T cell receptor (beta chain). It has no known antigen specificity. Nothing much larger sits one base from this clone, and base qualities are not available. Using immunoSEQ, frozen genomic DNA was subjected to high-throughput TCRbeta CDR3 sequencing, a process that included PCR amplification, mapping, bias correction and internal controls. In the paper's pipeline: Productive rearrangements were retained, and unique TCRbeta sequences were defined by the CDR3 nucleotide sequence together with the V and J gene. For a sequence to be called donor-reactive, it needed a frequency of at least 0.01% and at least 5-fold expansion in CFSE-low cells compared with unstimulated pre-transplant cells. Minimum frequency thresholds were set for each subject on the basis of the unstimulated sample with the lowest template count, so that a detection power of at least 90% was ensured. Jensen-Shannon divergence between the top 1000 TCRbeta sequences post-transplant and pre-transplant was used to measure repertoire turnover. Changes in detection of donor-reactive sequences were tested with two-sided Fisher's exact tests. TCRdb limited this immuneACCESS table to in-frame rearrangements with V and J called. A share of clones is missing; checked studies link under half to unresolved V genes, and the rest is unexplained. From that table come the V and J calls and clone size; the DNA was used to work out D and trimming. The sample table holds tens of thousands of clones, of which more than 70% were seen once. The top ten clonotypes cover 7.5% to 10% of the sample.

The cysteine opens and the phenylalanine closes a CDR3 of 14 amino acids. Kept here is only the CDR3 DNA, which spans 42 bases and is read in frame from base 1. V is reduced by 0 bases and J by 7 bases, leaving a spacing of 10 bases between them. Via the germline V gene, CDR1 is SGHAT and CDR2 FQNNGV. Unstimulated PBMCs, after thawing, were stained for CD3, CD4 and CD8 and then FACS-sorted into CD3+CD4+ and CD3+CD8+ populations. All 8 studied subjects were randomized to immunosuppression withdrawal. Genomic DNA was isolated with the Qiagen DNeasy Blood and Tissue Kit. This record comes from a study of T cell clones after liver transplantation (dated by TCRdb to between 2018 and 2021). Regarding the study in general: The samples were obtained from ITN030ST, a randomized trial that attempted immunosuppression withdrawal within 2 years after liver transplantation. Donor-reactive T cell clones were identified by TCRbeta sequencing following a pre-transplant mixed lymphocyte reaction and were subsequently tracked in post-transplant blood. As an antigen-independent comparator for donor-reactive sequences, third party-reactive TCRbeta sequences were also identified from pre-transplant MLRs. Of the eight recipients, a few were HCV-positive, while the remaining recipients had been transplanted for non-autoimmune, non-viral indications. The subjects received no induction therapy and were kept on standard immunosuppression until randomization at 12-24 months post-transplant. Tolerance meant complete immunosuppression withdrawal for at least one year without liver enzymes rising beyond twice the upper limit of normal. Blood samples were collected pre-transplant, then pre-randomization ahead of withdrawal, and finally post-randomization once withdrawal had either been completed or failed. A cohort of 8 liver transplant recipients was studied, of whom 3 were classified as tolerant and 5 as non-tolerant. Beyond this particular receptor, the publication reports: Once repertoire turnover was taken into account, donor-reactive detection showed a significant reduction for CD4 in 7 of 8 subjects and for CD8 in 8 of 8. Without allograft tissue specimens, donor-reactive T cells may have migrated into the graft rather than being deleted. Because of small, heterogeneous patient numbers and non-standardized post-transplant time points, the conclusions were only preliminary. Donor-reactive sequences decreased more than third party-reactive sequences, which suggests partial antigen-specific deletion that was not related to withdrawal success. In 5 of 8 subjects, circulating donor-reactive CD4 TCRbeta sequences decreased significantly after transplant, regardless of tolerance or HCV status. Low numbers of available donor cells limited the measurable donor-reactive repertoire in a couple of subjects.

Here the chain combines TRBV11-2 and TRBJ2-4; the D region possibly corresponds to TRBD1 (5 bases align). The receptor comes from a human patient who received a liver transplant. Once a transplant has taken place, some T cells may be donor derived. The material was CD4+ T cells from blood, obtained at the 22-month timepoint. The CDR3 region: CASSLEARQNIQYF. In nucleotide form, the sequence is TGTGCCAGCAGCTTAGAGGCTAGACAGAACATTCAGTACTTC.